Sequencing of this T cell receptor (beta chain) was carried out in a study of a mutant IDH1 vaccine in newly diagnosed glioma. Study summary: Onset of vaccination occurred 4-6 weeks following radiotherapy alone, or with temozolomide cycles.

The time point denotes: week 35, safety follow-up. Vaccinated patients received 300 ug of mutant IDH1 20-mer peptide per dose, with topical imiquimod. The astrocytomas were IDH1-mutant, ATRX-negative, and WHO grade 3 or 4. Assay used: immunoSEQ multiplex PCR; TCRdb lists only in-frame clones, some missing. This sample has about 30,000 clones, with approximately 78% found just once. Regarding this clone: Its specificity is unknown.

Germline CDR1 MGHRA, CDR2 YSYEKL. This CDR3 contains 14 residues. V was cut by 4 bases and J by 3 bases, with 9 bases left in between. Sequenced material: PBMCs, taken from a glioma patient whose treatment included an IDH1 peptide vaccine. The clonotype was recovered from a woman between 40 and 50 years old with glioma. J is TRBJ1-4 and V is TRBV4-1; D possibly corresponds to TRBD1 (5 bases). The CDR3 sequence: CASSLGLSNEKLFF. In DNA form, the CDR3 reads TGCGCCAGCAGCCTGGGGCTCTCTAATGAAAAACTGTTTTTT.